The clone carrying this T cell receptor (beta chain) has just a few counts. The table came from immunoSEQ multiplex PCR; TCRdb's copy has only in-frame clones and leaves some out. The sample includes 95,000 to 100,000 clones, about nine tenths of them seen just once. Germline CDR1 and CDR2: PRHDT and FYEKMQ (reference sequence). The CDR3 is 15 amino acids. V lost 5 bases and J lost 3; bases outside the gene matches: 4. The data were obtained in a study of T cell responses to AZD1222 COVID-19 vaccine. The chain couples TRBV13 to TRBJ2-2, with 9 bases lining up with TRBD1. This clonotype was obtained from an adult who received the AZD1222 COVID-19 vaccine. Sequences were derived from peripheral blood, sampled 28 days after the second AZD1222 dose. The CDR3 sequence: CASSLGDRDTGELFF. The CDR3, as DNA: TGTGCCAGCAGCCTTGGGGACAGGGACACCGGGGAGCTGTTTTTT.